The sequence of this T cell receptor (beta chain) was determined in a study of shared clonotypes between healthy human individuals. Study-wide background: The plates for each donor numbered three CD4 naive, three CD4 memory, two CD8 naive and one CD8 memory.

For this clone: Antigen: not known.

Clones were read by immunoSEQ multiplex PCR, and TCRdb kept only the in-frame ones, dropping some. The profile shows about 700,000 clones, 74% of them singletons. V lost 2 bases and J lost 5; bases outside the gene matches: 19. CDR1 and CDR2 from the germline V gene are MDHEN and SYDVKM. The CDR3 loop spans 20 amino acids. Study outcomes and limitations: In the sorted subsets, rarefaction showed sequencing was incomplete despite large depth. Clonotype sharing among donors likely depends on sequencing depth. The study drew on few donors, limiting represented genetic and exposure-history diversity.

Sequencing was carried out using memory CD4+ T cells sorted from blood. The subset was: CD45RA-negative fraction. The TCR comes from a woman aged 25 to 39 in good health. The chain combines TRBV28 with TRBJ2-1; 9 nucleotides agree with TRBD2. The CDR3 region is CASSLARRSVLAGMNNEQFF. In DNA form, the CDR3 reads TGTGCCAGCAGTTTAGCCCGTCGTAGTGTGCTAGCGGGGATGAACAATGAGCAGTTCTTC.